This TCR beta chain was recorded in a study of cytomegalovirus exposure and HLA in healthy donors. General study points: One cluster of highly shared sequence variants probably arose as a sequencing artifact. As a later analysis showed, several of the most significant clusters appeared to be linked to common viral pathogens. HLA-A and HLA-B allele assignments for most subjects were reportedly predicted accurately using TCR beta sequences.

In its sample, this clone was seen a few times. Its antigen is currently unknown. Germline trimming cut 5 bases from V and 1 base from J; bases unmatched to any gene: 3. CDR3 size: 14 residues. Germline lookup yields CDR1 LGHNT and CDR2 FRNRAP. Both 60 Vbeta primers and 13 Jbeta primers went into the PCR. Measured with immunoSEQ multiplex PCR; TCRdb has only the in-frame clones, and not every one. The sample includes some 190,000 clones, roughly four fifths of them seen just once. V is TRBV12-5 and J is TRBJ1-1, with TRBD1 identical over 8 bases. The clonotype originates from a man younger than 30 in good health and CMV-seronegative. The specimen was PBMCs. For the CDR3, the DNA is TGTGCTAGTGGTGCCGGACAGGGGAACACTGAAGCTTTCTTT. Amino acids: CASGAGQGNTEAFF.